Following are 17 T cell receptor beta chains from one sample sequenced in a study of T-cell reconstitution after alpha-beta-depleted transplantation in children. Unique molecular identifiers tagged the TCRbeta library. Each CDR3 protein is one row after TCRdb ran MiXCR on the PCR reads. Of over 550,000 distinct CDR3 sequences in the sample, roughly 10% are singletons; the top ten hold roughly 4%. Sequencing used PBMCs from the stem cell graft donor, obtained from the stem cell graft. Every receptor here comes from a human donor who donated a stem cell graft to a child with acute myeloid leukemia.

Remarks on this clonotype: This likely comes from a read error, as the CDR3 has no conserved phenylalanine or tryptophan at its end. This chain joins TRBV5-1 and TRBJ2-3, with 12 nucleotides matching TRBD2. The germline V gene has CDR1 SGHRS and CDR2 YFSETQ. This CDR3 is 17 amino acids long. Trimming cost V 0 bases and J 4 bases; bases outside gene matches: 6. This CDR3 is CASSLALRLAGADTQYC. The CDR3 bases are TGCGCCAGCAGCTTGGCCCTCAGACTAGCGGGAGCAGATACGCAGTATTGT.

V usage is TRBV18 and J usage is TRBJ2-1; either TRBD1 or TRBD2 may supply D (5 bases each). Deletions cut 3 bases from V and 8 bases from J, with 11 bases between. Germline CDR1 reads KGHSH; CDR2 reads LQKENI. The length of the CDR3 is 13 residues. CDR3 nucleotides: TGTGCCAGCTCACCTCCGCTGGGGGATGAGCAGTTCTTC. It translates to CASSPPLGDEQFF.

This clonotype occurred many times. The rearrangement uses TRBV20-1 and TRBJ2-2; 7 nucleotides line up with TRBD2. The V and J ends lost 7 bases and 0 bases, in that order; junction bases with no gene match: 5. The germline gives CDR1 DFQATT, CDR2 SNEGSKA (reference sequence). The CDR3 has 14 amino acids. This CDR3 reads CSVLLATNTGELFF. CDR3 sequence (DNA): TGCAGTGTTCTACTAGCGACGAACACCGGGGAGCTGTTTTTT.

The sample holds many counts of this clonotype. The chain uses TRBV5-1 and TRBJ2-7, with D tentatively TRBD2 (5 bases). CDR3 length equals 16 residues. The V and J ends lost 0 bases and 1 base respectively, with 14 bases between them. The V gene's germline CDR1 is SGHRS and CDR2 YFSETQ. CDR3 region: CASSLGLAKSSYEQYF. The CDR3 DNA sequence: TGCGCCAGCAGCTTGGGATTAGCGAAGAGTTCCTACGAGCAGTACTTC.

This clonotype was seen repeatedly, ten times or more. CDR3 sequence (DNA): TGCAGCGGTCTCCTAAGCCAAGAGACCCAGTACTTC. It codes for CSGLLSQETQYF. This chain joins TRBV29-1 and TRBJ2-5, with D uncertain. The CDR3 length is 12 residues. V was clipped by 7 bases and J by 1 base, with 10 bases between them. Germline V gene sequence: CDR1 SQVTM, CDR2 ANQGSEA.

This chain links TRBV4-2 with TRBJ1-2; 8 bases agree with TRBD1. CDR3 size: 17 residues. J was trimmed by 4 bases and V by 0 bases; bases with no gene match: 10. Germline V CDR1 and CDR2: LGHNA, YNFKEQ. CDR3 loop: CASSQDNRWTGTYGYTF. The CDR3, as DNA: TGTGCCAGCAGCCAAGACAACCGATGGACAGGGACCTATGGCTACACCTTC.

Here the CDR3 reads CASSSFWVPKETQYF. CDR3 sequence (DNA): TGTGCCAGCAGTAGCTTTTGGGTGCCCAAGGAGACCCAGTACTTC. The genes are TRBV12-3 or TRBV12-4 and TRBJ2-5; unclear D gene. V was trimmed by 5 bases and J by 5 bases, leaving 18 bases between them. This CDR3 has 15 residues.

This clonotype was found a few times. CDR3 DNA sequence: TGCAGTGCCCAGAGCGCTAGCGGGAAAGCCTACAATGAGCAGTTCTTC. It yields the protein CSAQSASGKAYNEQFF. V is TRBV20-1 and J is TRBJ2-1, with 9 nucleotides matching TRBD2. This CDR3 is built from 16 residues. The germline gives CDR1 DFQATT, CDR2 SNEGSKA (reference sequence). Trimming removed 6 bases from V and 2 bases from J; junction bases left unmatched: 11.

Many counts were recorded for this clonotype. V gene TRBV29-1 combines with J gene TRBJ2-1; TRBD1 might be the D (6 bases). The V gene lost 4 bases and the J gene lost 9 bases, with 7 bases spanning the gap. The CDR3 is 10 residues long. Per the germline V gene, CDR1 is SQVTM and CDR2 is ANQGSEA. The CDR3 coding sequence is TGCAGCGTTGTCAGGGGTGAGCAGTTCTTC. Its translation: CSVVRGEQFF.

This clonotype was counted many times. The chain has TRBV7-2 and TRBJ2-7, with D hard to call. CDR3 length: 17 amino acids. V lost 2 bases and J lost 2, with 19 bases in between. Germline V CDR1 and CDR2: SGHTA, FQGNSA. This CDR3 is CASSLPPWGTGAYEQYF. CDR3 DNA sequence: TGTGCCAGCAGCTTACCTCCATGGGGTACTGGAGCCTACGAGCAGTACTTC.

This clonotype was recorded at least ten times. The V and J genes are TRBV7-6 and TRBJ2-3, with 8 bases that match TRBD1. The V gene end was trimmed by 5 bases and the J gene end by 2 bases; junction bases not matched to a gene: 6. Germline V lookup: CDR1 SGHVS, CDR2 FNYEAQ. The CDR3 runs 15 residues. CDR3 loop: CASSPGQAATDTQYF. The CDR3 coding sequence is TGTGCCAGCAGCCCGGGACAGGCGGCCACAGATACGCAGTATTTT. Full variable domain (rest looked up from reference TRBV7-6 and TRBJ2-3): GAGVSQSPRYKVTKRGQDVALRCDPISGHVSLYWYRQALGQGPEFLTYFNYEAQQDKSGLPNDRFSAERPEGSISTLTIQRTEQRDSAMYRCASSPGQAATDTQYFGPGTRLTVL.

Only a few counts were recorded for this clonotype. The chain joins TRBV4-3 to TRBJ2-5; D remains unclear. The V end was cut by 0 bases, the J end by 7 bases, with 12 bases between. The CDR3 contains 14 residues. The germline gives CDR1 LGHNA, CDR2 YSLEER. For the CDR3, the DNA is TGCGCCAGCAGCCAAGACGGCCTACCAGGGACCCAGTACTTC. Residues: CASSQDGLPGTQYF.

This clonotype was observed many times. The chain carries TRBV20-1 and TRBJ2-1; D is possibly TRBD2 (5 bases). The germline V gene has CDR1 DFQATT and CDR2 SNEGSKA (reference sequence). This CDR3 contains 16 residues. Trimming pared 3 bases from V and 9 bases from J, leaving 24 bases between. CDR3 amino acids: CSARGRAQRGEGEQFF. In nucleotides, the CDR3 is TGCAGTGCTAGGGGCCGGGCCCAACGGGGAGAGGGTGAGCAGTTCTTC.

The J gene is TRBJ2-7, the V gene TRBV14, with D possibly matching TRBD2 (6 bases). V was shortened by 3 bases and J by 0 bases, with 12 bases between the two germline ends. CDR1 is SGHDN, CDR2 FVKESK, per germline. The CDR3 totals 15 residues. The CDR3 region has the DNA TGTGCCAGCAGCCATTCGGTGGGGGGCTCCTACGAGCAGTACTTC. It translates to CASSHSVGGSYEQYF.

This clonotype was seen a few times. J is TRBJ2-1 and V is TRBV11-3; 10 nucleotides agree with TRBD1. The V gene end was trimmed by 6 bases and the J gene end by 10 bases; junction bases not matched to a gene: 6. This CDR3 comprises 13 residues. The germline V gene has CDR1 SGHNT and CDR2 YENEEA. CDR3 amino acids: CASSDRGRREQFF. CDR3 nucleotides: TGTGCCAGCAGTGACAGGGGGCGTAGAGAGCAGTTCTTC. The whole variable domain, filled in from reference TRBV11-3 and TRBJ2-1, reads EAGVVQSPRYKIIEKKQPVAFWCNPISGHNTLYWYLQNLGQGPELLIRYENEEAVDDSQLPKDRFSAERLKGVDSTLKIQPAELGDSAVYLCASSDRGRREQFFGPGTRLTVL.

This rearrangement joins TRBV3-1 to TRBJ1-5; 7 nucleotides align to TRBD1. Losses at the gene ends were 1 base for V and 6 bases for J; bases not matched to a gene: 6. There are 15 residues in the CDR3. CDR1 is LGHDT, CDR2 YNNKEL, per germline (reference sequence). In DNA form, the CDR3 reads TGTGCCAGCAGCCAAGCAGGGGGATCTGGTCAGCCCCAGCATTTT. Translated: CASSQAGGSGQPQHF.

This clonotype was counted ten times or more. The chain is built from TRBV15 and TRBJ2-3; tentatively, D is TRBD1 (6 bases). The V gene lost 0 bases and the J gene lost 2 bases, with 15 bases spanning the gap. CDR1 LNHNV and CDR2 YYDKDF come from the germline V gene (reference sequence). The CDR3 has 17 residues. CDR3 DNA sequence: TGTGCCACCAGCAGAGATATGGGGGCACCGTTCACAGATACGCAGTATTTT. Amino acid sequence: CATSRDMGAPFTDTQYF.